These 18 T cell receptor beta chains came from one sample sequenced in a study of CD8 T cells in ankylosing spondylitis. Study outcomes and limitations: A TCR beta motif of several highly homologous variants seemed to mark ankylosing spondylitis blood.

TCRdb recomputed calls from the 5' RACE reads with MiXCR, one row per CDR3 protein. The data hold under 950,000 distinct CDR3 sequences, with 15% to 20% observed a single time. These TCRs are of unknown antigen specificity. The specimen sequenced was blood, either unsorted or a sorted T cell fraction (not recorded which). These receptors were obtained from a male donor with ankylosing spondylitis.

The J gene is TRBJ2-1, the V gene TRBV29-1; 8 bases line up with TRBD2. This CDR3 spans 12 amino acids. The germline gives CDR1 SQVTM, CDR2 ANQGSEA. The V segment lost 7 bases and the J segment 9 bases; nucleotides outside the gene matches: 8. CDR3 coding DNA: TGCAGCGGCAGCAGCGGGAGCATTGAGCAGTTCTTC. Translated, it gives CSGSSGSIEQFF.

The CDR3 spells CASSRRDRGRETQYF. The CDR3 region has the DNA TGTGCCAGCAGCCGCCGGGACAGGGGGCGTGAGACCCAGTACTTC. The chain couples TRBV3-1 to TRBJ2-5; 12 bases agree with TRBD1. The germline V gene encodes CDR1 LGHDT and CDR2 YNNKEL (reference sequence). CDR3 length: 15 residues. V lost 4 bases and J lost 5; bases outside the gene matches: 5.

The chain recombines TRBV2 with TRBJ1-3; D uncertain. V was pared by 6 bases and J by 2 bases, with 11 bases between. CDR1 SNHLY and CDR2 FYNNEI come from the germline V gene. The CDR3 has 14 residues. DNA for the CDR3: TGTGCCAGCAGCGGACTCGGGACTGGAAACACCATATATTTT. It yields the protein CASSGLGTGNTIYF.

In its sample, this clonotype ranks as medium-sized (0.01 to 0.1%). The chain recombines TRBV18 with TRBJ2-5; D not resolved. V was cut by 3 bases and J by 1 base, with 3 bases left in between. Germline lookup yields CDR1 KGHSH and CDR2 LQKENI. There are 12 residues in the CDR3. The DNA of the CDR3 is TGTGCCAGCTCACCCTCCCAAGAGACCCAGTACTTC. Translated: CASSPSQETQYF.

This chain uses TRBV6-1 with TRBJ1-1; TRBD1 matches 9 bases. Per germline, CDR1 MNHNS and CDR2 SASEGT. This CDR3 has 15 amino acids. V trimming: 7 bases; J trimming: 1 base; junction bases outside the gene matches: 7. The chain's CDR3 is CASTSGQGTNTEAFF. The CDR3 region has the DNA TGTGCCAGCACCTCTGGACAGGGGACGAACACTGAAGCTTTCTTT.

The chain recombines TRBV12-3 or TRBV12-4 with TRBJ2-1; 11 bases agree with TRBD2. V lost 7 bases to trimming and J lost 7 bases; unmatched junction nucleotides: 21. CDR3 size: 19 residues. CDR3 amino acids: CASTGTSSGRVLSINEQFF. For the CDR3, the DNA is TGTGCCAGCACCGGAACCAGTAGCGGGAGGGTCCTCAGTATTAATGAGCAGTTCTTC.

CDR3 amino acids: CSARDVAGVKRPLHF. In DNA, the CDR3 is TGCAGTGCTAGAGATGTGGCAGGGGTTAAACGACCCCTCCACTTT. The chain links TRBV20-1 to TRBJ1-6, with D possibly being TRBD1 (6 bases). Germline CDR1 and CDR2: DFQATT and SNEGSKA (reference sequence). The V and J ends lost 0 bases and 12 bases respectively, with 18 bases between them. The CDR3 length is 15 residues.

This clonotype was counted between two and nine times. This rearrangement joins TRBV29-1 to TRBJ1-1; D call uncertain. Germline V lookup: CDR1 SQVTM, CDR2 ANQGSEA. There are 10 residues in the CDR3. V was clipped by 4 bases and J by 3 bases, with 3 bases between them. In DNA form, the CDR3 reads TGCAGCGTTGGGGACACTGAAGCTTTCTTT. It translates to CSVGDTEAFF.

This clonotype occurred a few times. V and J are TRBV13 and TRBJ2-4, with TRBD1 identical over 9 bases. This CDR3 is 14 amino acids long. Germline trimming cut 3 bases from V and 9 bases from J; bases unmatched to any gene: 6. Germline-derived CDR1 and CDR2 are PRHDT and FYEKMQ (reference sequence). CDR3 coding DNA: TGTGCCAGCAGCTTCGACAGGGGGTATGGCATTCAGTACTTC. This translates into CASSFDRGYGIQYF.

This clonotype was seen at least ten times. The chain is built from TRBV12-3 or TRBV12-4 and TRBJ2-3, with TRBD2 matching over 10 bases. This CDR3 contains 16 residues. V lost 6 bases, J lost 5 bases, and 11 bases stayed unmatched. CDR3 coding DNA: TGTGCCAGCAGCCAAAGGACTAGCGGCTTGGGAGATACGCAGTATTTT. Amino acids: CASSQRTSGLGDTQYF.

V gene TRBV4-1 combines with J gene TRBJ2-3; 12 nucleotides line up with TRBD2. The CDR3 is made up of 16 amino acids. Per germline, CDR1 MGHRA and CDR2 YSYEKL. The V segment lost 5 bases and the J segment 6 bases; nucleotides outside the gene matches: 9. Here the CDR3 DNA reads TGCGCCAGCAGCTTATCTAGCGGGGGGGCCGCGGATACGCAGTATTTT. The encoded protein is CASSLSSGGAADTQYF.

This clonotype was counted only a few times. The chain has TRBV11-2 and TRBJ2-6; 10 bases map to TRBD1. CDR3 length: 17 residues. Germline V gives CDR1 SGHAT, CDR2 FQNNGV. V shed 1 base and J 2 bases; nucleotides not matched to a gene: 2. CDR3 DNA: TGTGCCAGCAGCTTAGGGACAGGGGGAACTGGGGCCAACGTCCTGACTTTC. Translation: CASSLGTGGTGANVLTF.

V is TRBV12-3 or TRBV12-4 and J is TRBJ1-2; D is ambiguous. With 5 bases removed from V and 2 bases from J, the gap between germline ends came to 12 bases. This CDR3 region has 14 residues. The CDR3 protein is CASSLDTINYGYTF. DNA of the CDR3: TGTGCCAGCAGTCTCGACACCATCAACTATGGCTACACCTTC.

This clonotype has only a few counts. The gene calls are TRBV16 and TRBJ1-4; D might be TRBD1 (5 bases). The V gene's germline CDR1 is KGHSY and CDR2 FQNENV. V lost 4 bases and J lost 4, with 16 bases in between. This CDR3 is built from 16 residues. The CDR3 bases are TGTGCCAGCAGCCCTGGAGGCGGGGGAATTAATGAAAAACTGTTTTTT. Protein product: CASSPGGGGINEKLFF.

CDR3 loop: CASRRLMNTEAFF. The CDR3 nucleotides are TGTGCCAGCAGAAGATTGATGAACACTGAAGCTTTCTTT. This chain connects TRBV12-3 or TRBV12-4 to TRBJ1-1, with D unresolved. V lost 6 bases to trimming and J lost 0 bases, with 8 bases between them. The CDR3 extends over 13 amino acids.

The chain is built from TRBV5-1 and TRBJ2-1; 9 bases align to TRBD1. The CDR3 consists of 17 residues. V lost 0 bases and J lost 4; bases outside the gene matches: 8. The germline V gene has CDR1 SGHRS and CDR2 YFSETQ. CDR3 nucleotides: TGCGCCAGCAGCTTGGGGACAGGGGAAACGAGATACAATGAGCAGTTCTTC. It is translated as CASSLGTGETRYNEQFF.

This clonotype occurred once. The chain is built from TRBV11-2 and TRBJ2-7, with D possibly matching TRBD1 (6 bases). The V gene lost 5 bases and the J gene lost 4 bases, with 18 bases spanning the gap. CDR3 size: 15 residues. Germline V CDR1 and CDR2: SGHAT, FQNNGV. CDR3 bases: TGTGCCAGCAGCCCAGCCGGGACATTAGGATACGAGCAGTACTTC. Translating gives CASSPAGTLGYEQYF.

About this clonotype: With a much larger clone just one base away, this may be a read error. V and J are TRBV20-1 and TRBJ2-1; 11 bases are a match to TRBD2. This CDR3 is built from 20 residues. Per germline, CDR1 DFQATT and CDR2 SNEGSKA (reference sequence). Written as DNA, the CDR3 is TGCAGTGCTAGAGAGGGGGTACTAGCGGGGGTCCCTAGCTCCTACAATGTGCAGTTCTTC. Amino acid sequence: CSAREGVLAGVPSSYNVQFF.